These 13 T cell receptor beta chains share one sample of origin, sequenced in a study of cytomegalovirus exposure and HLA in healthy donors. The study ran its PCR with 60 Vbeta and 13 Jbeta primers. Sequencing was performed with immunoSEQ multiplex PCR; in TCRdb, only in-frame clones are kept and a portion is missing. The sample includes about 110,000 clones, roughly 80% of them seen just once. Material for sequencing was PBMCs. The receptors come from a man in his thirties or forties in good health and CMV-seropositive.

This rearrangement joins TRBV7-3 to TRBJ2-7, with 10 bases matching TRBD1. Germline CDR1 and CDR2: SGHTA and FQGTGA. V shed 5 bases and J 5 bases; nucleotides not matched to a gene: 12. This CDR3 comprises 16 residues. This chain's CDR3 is CASSPVGGQGTHEQYF. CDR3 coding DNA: TGTGCCAGCAGCCCCGTTGGGGGACAGGGGACCCACGAGCAGTACTTC.

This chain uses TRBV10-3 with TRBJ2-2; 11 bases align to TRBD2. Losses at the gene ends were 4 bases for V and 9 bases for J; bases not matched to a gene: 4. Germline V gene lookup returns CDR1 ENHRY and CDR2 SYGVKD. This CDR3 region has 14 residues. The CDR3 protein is CAISGSGGARELFF. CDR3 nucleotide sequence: TGTGCCATCAGTGGTAGCGGGGGGGCCCGGGAGCTGTTTTTT.

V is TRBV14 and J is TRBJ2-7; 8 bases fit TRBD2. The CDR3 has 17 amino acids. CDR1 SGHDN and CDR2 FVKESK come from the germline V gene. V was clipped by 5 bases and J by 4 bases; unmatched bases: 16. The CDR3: CASSSLEYGRGDYEQYF. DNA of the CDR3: TGTGCCAGCAGCTCCCTGGAGTACGGGCGGGGGGATTACGAGCAGTACTTC.

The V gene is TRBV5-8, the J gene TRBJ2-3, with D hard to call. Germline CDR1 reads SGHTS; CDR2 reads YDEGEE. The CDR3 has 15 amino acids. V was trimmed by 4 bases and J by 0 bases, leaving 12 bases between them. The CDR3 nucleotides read TGTGCCAGCAGCCCCCACAGACCCAGCACAGATACGCAGTATTTT. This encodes CASSPHRPSTDTQYF. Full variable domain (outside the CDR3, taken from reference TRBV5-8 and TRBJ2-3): EAGVTQSPTHLIKTRGQQATLRCSPISGHTSVYWYQQALGLGLQFLLWYDEGEERNRGNFPPRFSGRQFPNYSSELNVNALELEDSALYLCASSPHRPSTDTQYFGPGTRLTVL.

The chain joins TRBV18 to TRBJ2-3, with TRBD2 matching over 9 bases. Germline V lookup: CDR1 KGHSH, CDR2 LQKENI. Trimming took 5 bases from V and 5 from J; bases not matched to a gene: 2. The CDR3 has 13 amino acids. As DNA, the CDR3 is TGTGCCAGCTCAGGTAGCGGGGGAGATACGCAGTATTTT. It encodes CASSGSGGDTQYF. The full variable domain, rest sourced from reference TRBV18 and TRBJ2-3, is NAGVMQNPRHLVRRRGQEARLRCSPMKGHSHVYWYRQLPEEGLKFMVYLQKENIIDESGMPKERFSAEFPKEGPSILRIQQVVRGDSAAYFCASSGSGGDTQYFGPGTRLTVL.

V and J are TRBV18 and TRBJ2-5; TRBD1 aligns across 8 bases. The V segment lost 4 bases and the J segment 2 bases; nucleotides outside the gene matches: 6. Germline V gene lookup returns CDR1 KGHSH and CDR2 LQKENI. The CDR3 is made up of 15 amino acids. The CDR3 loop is CASSLGRGQQETQYF. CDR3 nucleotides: TGTGCCAGCTCACTTGGCAGGGGGCAGCAAGAGACCCAGTACTTC. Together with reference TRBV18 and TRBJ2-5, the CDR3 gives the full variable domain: NAGVMQNPRHLVRRRGQEARLRCSPMKGHSHVYWYRQLPEEGLKFMVYLQKENIIDESGMPKERFSAEFPKEGPSILRIQQVVRGDSAAYFCASSLGRGQQETQYFGPGTRLLVL.

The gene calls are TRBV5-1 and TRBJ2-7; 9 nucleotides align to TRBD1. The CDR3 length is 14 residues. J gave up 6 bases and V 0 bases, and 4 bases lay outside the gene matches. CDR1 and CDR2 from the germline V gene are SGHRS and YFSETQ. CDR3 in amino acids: CASSLAQGAGEQYF. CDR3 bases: TGCGCCAGCAGCTTGGCACAGGGGGCCGGCGAGCAGTACTTC.

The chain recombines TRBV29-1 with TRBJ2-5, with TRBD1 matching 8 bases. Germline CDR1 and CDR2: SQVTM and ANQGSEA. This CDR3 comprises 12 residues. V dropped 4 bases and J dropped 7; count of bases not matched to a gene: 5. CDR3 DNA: TGCAGCGTTGGCTACAGGGGGGTGACCCAGTACTTC. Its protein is CSVGYRGVTQYF.

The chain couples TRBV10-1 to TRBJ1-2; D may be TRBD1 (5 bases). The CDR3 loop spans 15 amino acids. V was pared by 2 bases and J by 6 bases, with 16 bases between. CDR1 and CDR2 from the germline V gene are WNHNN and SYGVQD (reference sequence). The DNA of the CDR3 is TGCGCCAGCAGTGAGAAAAGGGGATGGGAGGATGGCTACACCTTC. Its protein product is CASSEKRGWEDGYTF.

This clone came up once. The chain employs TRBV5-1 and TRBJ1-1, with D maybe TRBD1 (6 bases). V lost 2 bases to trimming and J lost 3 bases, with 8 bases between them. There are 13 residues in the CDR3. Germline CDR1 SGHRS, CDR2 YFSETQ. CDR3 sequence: CASSFNRDTEAFF. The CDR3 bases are TGCGCCAGCAGCTTCAACAGGGACACTGAAGCTTTCTTT.

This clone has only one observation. As DNA, the CDR3 is TGTGCCAGCAGTGCCACAGGGGACGGAAACACCATATATTTT. It encodes CASSATGDGNTIYF. The genes are TRBV2 and TRBJ1-3, with 7 bases matching TRBD1. Germline CDR1 reads SNHLY; CDR2 reads FYNNEI. CDR3 size: 14 residues. V shed 4 bases and J 4 bases; nucleotides not matched to a gene: 4.

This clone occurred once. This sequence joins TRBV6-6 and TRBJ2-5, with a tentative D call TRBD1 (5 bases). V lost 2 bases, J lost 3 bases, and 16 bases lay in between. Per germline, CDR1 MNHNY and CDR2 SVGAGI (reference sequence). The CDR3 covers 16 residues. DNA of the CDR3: TGTGCCAGCAGTTACCTAGGCGACAGTTCTAAAGAGACCCAGTACTTC. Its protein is CASSYLGDSSKETQYF.

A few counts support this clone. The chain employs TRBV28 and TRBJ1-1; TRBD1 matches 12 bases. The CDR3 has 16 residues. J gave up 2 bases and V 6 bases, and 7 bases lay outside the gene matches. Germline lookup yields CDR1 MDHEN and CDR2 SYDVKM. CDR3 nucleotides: TGTGCCAGCAGCCCACCGGGACAGGGGGCCAACACTGAAGCTTTCTTT. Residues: CASSPPGQGANTEAFF.